The 19 T cell receptor beta chains below all came from one sample that was sequenced in a study of regulatory T cells in long-lasting Graves disease. CDR3 regions were amplified by Arm-PCR using iRepertoire HTBI primers to build TCR beta libraries. TCRdb used MiXCR to reprocess the multiplex PCR reads, holding one entry per CDR3 protein. The table has 620,000 or so distinct CDR3 sequences, 15% to 20% seen once. The time point here: newly diagnosed GD, antithyroid drugs for less than 3 months. PBMC RNA was the source of the TCR library. The same data also went into a second study, on T cells in Graves' hyperthyroidism and ophthalmopathy.

Sequenced here: peripheral blood mononuclear cells (PBMCs), sampled at new diagnosis, from a patient treated with antithyroid drugs. The receptors come from a woman aged 25 to 45 with Graves disease.

Concerning this clonotype: This may arise from a read error, as a much more abundant clone is one base away. The chain joins TRBV30 to TRBJ2-1; D is possibly TRBD1 (5 bases). Per the germline V gene, CDR1 is GTSNPN and CDR2 is SVGIG (reference sequence). Trimming shortened V by 8 bases and J by 2 bases, and 19 bases separated the two germline ends. The CDR3 spans 15 residues. CDR3 DNA: TGTGCCAGGGGTGCAGGGTTAACTACCTACAATGAGCAGTTCTTC. Amino acids: CARGAGLTTYNEQFF.

This clonotype was seen more than once but under ten times. This chain joins TRBV18 and TRBJ1-5; TRBD1 matches at 7 bases. The CDR3 is 16 residues long. Germline CDR1 KGHSH, CDR2 LQKENI. Trimming removed 3 bases from V and 1 base from J; junction bases left unmatched: 6. DNA of the CDR3: TGTGCCAGCTCACCCACCGGGACAGTAAGCAATCAGCCCCAGCATTTT. It yields the protein CASSPTGTVSNQPQHF.

The chain employs TRBV6-1 and TRBJ1-5, with D possibly TRBD1 on 5 matching bases. Per the germline V gene, CDR1 is MNHNS and CDR2 is SASEGT. This CDR3 spans 15 amino acids. The ends were cut back, 6 bases at V and 2 bases at J, with 14 bases in the middle. CDR3 loop: CASSDGLGGNQPQHF. The CDR3 DNA reads as TGTGCCAGCAGCGACGGTTTGGGGGGCAATCAGCCCCAGCATTTT.

The V gene is TRBV4-2, the J gene TRBJ2-7, with D perhaps matching TRBD2 (6 bases). The CDR3 loop spans 13 amino acids. From germline, CDR1 is LGHNA and CDR2 YNFKEQ. Trimming shortened V by 0 bases and J by 3 bases, and 6 bases separated the two germline ends. The CDR3 region is CASSQDGGYEQYF. Written as DNA, the CDR3 is TGTGCCAGCAGCCAAGACGGGGGCTACGAGCAGTACTTC.

In this sample, this clonotype turned up a few times. The rearrangement links TRBV19 to TRBJ2-3; a weak D match, TRBD2 (6 bases). The length of the CDR3 is 16 residues. Trimming removed 3 bases from V and 4 bases from J, with 17 bases in between. From germline, CDR1 is LNHDA and CDR2 SQIVND (reference sequence). For the CDR3, the DNA is TGTGCCAGTAGTATTCGGCGACTAGGTGTCCCAGATACGCAGTATTTT. Its translation is CASSIRRLGVPDTQYF.

This chain connects TRBV20-1 to TRBJ2-7, with 10 bases matching TRBD2. Trimming cost V 1 base and J 2 bases; bases outside gene matches: 2. CDR1 and CDR2 (germline): DFQATT, SNEGSKA (reference sequence). The CDR3 is made up of 14 amino acids. DNA of the CDR3: TGCAGTGCTAGAGGTCTAGCGGGGGCCTACGAGCAGTACTTC. It translates to CSARGLAGAYEQYF.

This clonotype was recorded many times. The chain employs TRBV20-1 and TRBJ2-1; the D gene is possibly TRBD1 (5 bases). The CDR3 is 12 residues long. V was clipped by 5 bases and J by 12 bases, with 17 bases between them. Germline CDR1 DFQATT, CDR2 SNEGSKA (reference sequence). In DNA form, the CDR3 reads TGCAGTGCTGTCCCAGGGCTCTTGGGGCAGTTCTTC. It is translated as CSAVPGLLGQFF.

This clonotype was detected a few times. The chain couples TRBV28 to TRBJ1-5; D is possibly TRBD1 (5 bases). The length of the CDR3 is 14 residues. V dropped 2 bases and J dropped 5 bases, with 10 bases sitting between them. CDR1 and CDR2 from the germline V gene are MDHEN and SYDVKM. CDR3 amino acids: CASSLPREHQPQHF. The CDR3 bases are TGTGCCAGCAGTTTACCCAGGGAGCATCAGCCCCAGCATTTT.

This clonotype showed up many times. The chain links TRBV28 to TRBJ2-5; no clear D. Trimming removed 5 bases at V and 0 bases at J, with 7 bases between. The CDR3 runs 13 residues. From germline, CDR1 is MDHEN and CDR2 SYDVKM. CDR3 sequence reads: CASSPWDQETQYF. The CDR3 DNA sequence: TGTGCCAGCAGTCCTTGGGACCAAGAGACCCAGTACTTC.

With respect to this clonotype: A read error may be the cause here, since a much bigger clone is one base away. This chain connects TRBV12-3 or TRBV12-4 to TRBJ2-5; TRBD1 matches at 9 bases. The CDR3 covers 13 residues. The V segment lost 6 bases and the J segment 10 bases; nucleotides outside the gene matches: 9. The CDR3 nucleotides are TGTGCCAGCAGACCCGACAGGGGGAAGATCCAGTACTTC. Amino acids: CASRPDRGKIQYF.

V and J are TRBV19 and TRBJ2-7; the match to TRBD2 covers 8 bases. The CDR3 has 14 residues. V gave up 6 bases and J gave up 4 bases; unmatched junction bases: 8. CDR1 and CDR2 from the germline V gene are LNHDA and SQIVND (reference sequence). The CDR3 DNA follows: TGTGCCAGTAGAGAGCGAGGGACTAGTTACGAGCAGTACTTC. This translates into CASRERGTSYEQYF.

A few counts support this clonotype. One end of the junction varies from germline; a read error may be responsible. The chain combines TRBV7-2 with TRBJ1-2; no clear D. Germline CDR1 and CDR2: SGHTA and FQGNSA. The CDR3 is 16 residues long. Here the CDR3 DNA reads TGTGCCAGCAACTTATACGTCCGGGAACCTAACTATGGCTACACCTTC. Amino acid sequence: CASNLYVREPNYGYTF.

The chain employs TRBV20-1 and TRBJ2-5, with a possible D match to TRBD2 (5 bases). Germline V lookup: CDR1 DFQATT, CDR2 SNEGSKA (reference sequence). Trimming took 1 base from V and 4 from J, leaving 10 bases between them. The CDR3 runs to 13 residues. CDR3 sequence (DNA): TGCAGTGCTAGAGCGGGGTGGGGAGAGACCCAGTACTTC. It yields the protein CSARAGWGETQYF.

This clonotype was observed a handful of times. The chain employs TRBV11-2 and TRBJ2-1; TRBD2 agrees at 9 bases. With 4 bases clipped from V and 6 bases from J, the junction kept 16 bases outside the gene matches. Per germline, CDR1 SGHAT and CDR2 FQNNGV. The CDR3 totals 18 residues. For the CDR3, the DNA is TGTGCCAGCAGCTCACATCAACTAGCGGGCTGGTGGGCCAATGAGCAGTTCTTC. This gives the protein CASSSHQLAGWWANEQFF.

The chain employs TRBV20-1 and TRBJ2-3, with D uncertain. The germline V gene has CDR1 DFQATT and CDR2 SNEGSKA (reference sequence). V lost 8 bases and J 0 bases, leaving 18 bases between the germline ends. This CDR3 is 15 amino acids long. The CDR3 DNA reads TGCAGTACCCCTTTACAAGCGTTTAGCACAGATACGCAGTATTTT. It encodes CSTPLQAFSTDTQYF.

The table lists this clonotype with many counts. The chain combines TRBV6-1 with TRBJ1-4; unclear D gene. Germline CDR1 and CDR2: MNHNS and SASEGT. The CDR3 has 11 amino acids. Trimming removed 8 bases at V and 8 bases at J, with 9 bases between. In DNA form, the CDR3 reads TGTGCCAGCTTCGAGGACGAAAAACTGTTTTTT. Its protein is CASFEDEKLFF.

About this clonotype: The junction shows a germline mismatch at one end, possibly a read error. The chain is built from TRBV20-1 and TRBJ2-1; 8 bases align to TRBD1. CDR1 and CDR2 (germline): DFQATT, SNEGSKA (reference sequence). This CDR3 has 14 amino acids. CDR3 protein: CSARDRGTYNEQFF. In DNA form, the CDR3 reads TGCAGTGCCAGAGACAGGGGAACGTACAATGAGCAGTTCTTC.

At least ten counts were recorded for this clonotype. V and J are TRBV2 and TRBJ2-5; 9 nucleotides agree with TRBD2. The V segment lost 5 bases and the J segment 5 bases; nucleotides outside the gene matches: 9. CDR3 size: 15 residues. CDR1 and CDR2 from the germline V gene are SNHLY and FYNNEI. In DNA, the CDR3 is TGTGCCAGCAGTAATAGCGGGAGAGGGAAGGAGACCCAGTACTTC. This encodes CASSNSGRGKETQYF.

Only a few counts were recorded for this clonotype. The V and J genes are TRBV7-2 and TRBJ1-5; the D gene is possibly TRBD1 (5 bases). CDR1 is SGHTA and CDR2 is FQGNSA in the germline V gene. Trimming pared 6 bases from V and 5 bases from J, leaving 20 bases between. This CDR3 comprises 16 residues. The CDR3 reads CASSRGGVRGDQPQHF. The DNA for the CDR3 is TGTGCCAGCAGTCGGGGGGGGGTCAGAGGGGATCAGCCCCAGCATTTT. Drawing the rest from reference TRBV7-2 and TRBJ1-5, the complete variable domain is GAGVSQSPSNKVTEKGKDVELRCDPISGHTALYWYRQSLGQGLEFLIYFQGNSAPDKSGLPSDRFSAERTGGSVSTLTIQRTQQEDSAVYLCASSRGGVRGDQPQHFGDGTRLSIL.